Listed here is a single TCR beta chain. The antigen is not known. This sample is drawn from a study of T cell responses to AZD1222 COVID-19 vaccine. Study-wide results and limits: None of the repertoires were sampled until the peak T cell response had passed.

Here immunoSEQ multiplex PCR was the method, and the copy in TCRdb shows in-frame clones only, minus some. The repertoire holds 140,000 to 150,000 clones, with about nine tenths as singletons. The V segment lost 6 bases and the J segment 1 base; nucleotides outside the gene matches: 7. Per the germline V gene, CDR1 is MNHEY and CDR2 is SMNVEV (reference sequence). This CDR3 has 15 residues. The gene calls are TRBV27 and TRBJ2-7, with 9 bases matching TRBD2. Sequencing used peripheral blood, obtained 28 days after the second AZD1222 dose. The receptor was isolated from an adult who received the AZD1222 COVID-19 vaccine. The CDR3 bases are TGTGCCAGCAGGGGGGGGACTAGCAGTTCCTACGAGCAGTACTTC. Its translation is CASRGGTSSSYEQYF.